These 10 T cell receptor beta chains were sequenced from one sample in a study of OX40 agonist ivuxolimab in advanced cancers. TCRdb keeps only in-frame clones here, not all; method: immunoSEQ multiplex PCR. Of tens of thousands of clones listed, roughly 87% were seen once; the top ten hold roughly 1.3%. The source was CD4+ or CD8+ T cells sorted from blood, collected in a trial of the OX40 agonist ivuxolimab. These receptors were obtained from an adult with an advanced solid tumor such as melanoma, head and neck, liver or kidney cancer.

V usage is TRBV5-4 and J usage is TRBJ1-1; D unclear. The CDR3 is 14 amino acids. The ends were cut back, 5 bases at V and 0 bases at J, with 11 bases in the middle. Germline V gene data show CDR1 as SGHNT and CDR2 as YYREEE (reference sequence). The CDR3 region is CASSNRGVNTEAFF. In DNA form, the CDR3 reads TGTGCCAGCAGTAACCGAGGAGTGAACACTGAAGCTTTCTTT.

The chain joins TRBV19 to TRBJ2-3; no definite D call. CDR3 length equals 14 residues. Germline V lookup: CDR1 LNHDA, CDR2 SQIVND (reference sequence). Trimming removed 3 bases at V and 1 base at J, with 8 bases between. CDR3 DNA: TGTGCCAGTAGTATTAGACAAGGCACAGATACGCAGTATTTT. The encoded protein is CASSIRQGTDTQYF.

This chain uses TRBV7-9 with TRBJ2-2; D unclear. V dropped 8 bases and J dropped 1 base, with 17 bases sitting between them. Germline CDR1 is SEHNR and CDR2 is FQNEAQ (reference sequence). The length of the CDR3 is 16 residues. In DNA form, the CDR3 reads TGTGCCAGCTCCCGTGGGCAGGTAGTGAACACCGGGGAGCTGTTTTTT. Protein sequence: CASSRGQVVNTGELFF.

The chain carries TRBV4-1 and TRBJ1-6; TRBD1 is a possible D gene (5 bases). The V end was cut by 3 bases, the J end by 10 bases, with 22 bases between. The CDR3 runs to 17 residues. Per the germline V gene, CDR1 is MGHRA and CDR2 is YSYEKL. The CDR3 DNA reads TGCGCCAGCAGCCAGATGGCCCCAGGGTATGGGAGATCACCCCTCCACTTT. Translated: CASSQMAPGYGRSPLHF.

CDR3 amino acids: CGSGGSTDTQYF. The DNA for the CDR3 is TGTGGTAGCGGGGGTAGCACAGATACGCAGTATTTT. The chain uses TRBV6-6 and TRBJ2-3; 9 nucleotides match TRBD2. The CDR3 is 12 amino acids. Germline CDR1 and CDR2: MNHNY and SVGAGI (reference sequence).

V and J are TRBV6-5 and TRBJ1-4; no firm D call. The CDR3 extends over 14 amino acids. Germline CDR1 is MNHEY and CDR2 is SVGAGI. Trimming shortened V by 4 bases and J by 10 bases, and 16 bases separated the two germline ends. The CDR3 nucleotides read TGTGCCAGCAGTTTAGGGTTGGGCTTGGGAAAACTGTTTTTT. This encodes CASSLGLGLGKLFF.

The chain links TRBV10-2 to TRBJ2-3, with 9 bases fitting TRBD2. The V gene end was trimmed by 6 bases and the J gene end by 2 bases; junction bases not matched to a gene: 3. This CDR3 comprises 14 residues. Germline V CDR1 and CDR2: WSHSY, SAAADI. The CDR3 DNA reads as TGCGCCAGCAGATTAGCGGGGGTCACAGATACGCAGTATTTT. Its protein product is CASRLAGVTDTQYF.

Worth noting for this clone: One junction end does not reproduce the germline sequence, and a read error may be involved. V usage is TRBV6-5 and J usage is TRBJ1-4; D is ambiguous. The CDR3 has 12 residues. The germline V gene encodes CDR1 MNHEY and CDR2 SVGAGI. CDR3 DNA sequence: TGTGCCAGCAGAGCTTTAAATGGAAAACTGTTTTTT. This encodes CASRALNGKLFF.

J is TRBJ1-4 and V is TRBV7-9; 7 bases match TRBD1. CDR1 and CDR2 (germline): SEHNR, FQNEAQ (reference sequence). CDR3 length equals 15 residues. V shed 6 bases and J 4 bases; nucleotides not matched to a gene: 8. The CDR3 reads CASSRWTGINEKLFF. CDR3 DNA sequence: TGTGCCAGCAGTCGTTGGACAGGTATTAATGAAAAACTGTTTTTT.

The chain is built from TRBV19 and TRBJ1-1; D is uncertain. Germline V gene sequence: CDR1 LNHDA, CDR2 SQIVND (reference sequence). The CDR3 has 14 residues. V lost 7 bases and J 1 base, leaving 13 bases between the germline ends. CDR3: CASIRRGGNTEAFF. In DNA form, the CDR3 reads TGTGCCAGTATAAGGAGAGGTGGGAACACTGAAGCTTTCTTT.